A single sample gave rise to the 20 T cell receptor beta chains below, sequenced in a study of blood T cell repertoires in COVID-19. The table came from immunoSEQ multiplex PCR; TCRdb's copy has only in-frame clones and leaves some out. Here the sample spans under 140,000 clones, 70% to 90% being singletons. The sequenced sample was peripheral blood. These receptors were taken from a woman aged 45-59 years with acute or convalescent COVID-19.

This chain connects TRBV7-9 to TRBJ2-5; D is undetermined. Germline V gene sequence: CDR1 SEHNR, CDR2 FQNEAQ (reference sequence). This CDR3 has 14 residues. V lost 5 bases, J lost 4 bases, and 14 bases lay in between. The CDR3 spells CASSRDLAGETQYF. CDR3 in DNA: TGTGCCAGCAGCCGTGACTTGGCTGGAGAGACCCAGTACTTC.

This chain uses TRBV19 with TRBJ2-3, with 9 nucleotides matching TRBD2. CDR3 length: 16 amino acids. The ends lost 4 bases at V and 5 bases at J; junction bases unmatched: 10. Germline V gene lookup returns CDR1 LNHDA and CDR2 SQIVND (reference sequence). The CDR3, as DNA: TGTGCCAGTAGTACTTCAGCTAGCGGGAAAGGAGATACGCAGTATTTT. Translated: CASSTSASGKGDTQYF.

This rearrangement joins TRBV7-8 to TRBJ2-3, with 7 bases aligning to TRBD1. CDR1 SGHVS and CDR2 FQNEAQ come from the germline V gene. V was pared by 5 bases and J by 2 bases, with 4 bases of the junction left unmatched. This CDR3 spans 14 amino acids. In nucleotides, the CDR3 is TGTGCCAGCAGCCCTGGGACAGACACAGATACGCAGTATTTT. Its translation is CASSPGTDTDTQYF. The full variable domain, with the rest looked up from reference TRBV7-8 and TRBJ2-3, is GAGVSQSPRYKVAKRGQDVALRCDPISGHVSLFWYQQALGQGPEFLTYFQNEAQLDKSGLPSDRFFAERPEGSVSTLKIQRTQQEDSAVYLCASSPGTDTDTQYFGPGTRLTVL.

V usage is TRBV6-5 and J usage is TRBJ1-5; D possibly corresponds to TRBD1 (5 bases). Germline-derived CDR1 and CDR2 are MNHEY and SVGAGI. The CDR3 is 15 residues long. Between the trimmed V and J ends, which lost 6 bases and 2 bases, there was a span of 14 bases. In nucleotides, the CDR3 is TGTGCCAGCAGCCCCGACAGTTTAGGCAATCAGCCCCAGCATTTT. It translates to CASSPDSLGNQPQHF.

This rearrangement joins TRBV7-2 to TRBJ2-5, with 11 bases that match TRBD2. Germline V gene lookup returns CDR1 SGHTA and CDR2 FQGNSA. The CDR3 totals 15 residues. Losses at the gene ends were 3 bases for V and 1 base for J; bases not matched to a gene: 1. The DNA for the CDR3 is TGTGCCAGCAGCTTCGGACTAGCGGGCCAAGAGACCCAGTACTTC. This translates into CASSFGLAGQETQYF.

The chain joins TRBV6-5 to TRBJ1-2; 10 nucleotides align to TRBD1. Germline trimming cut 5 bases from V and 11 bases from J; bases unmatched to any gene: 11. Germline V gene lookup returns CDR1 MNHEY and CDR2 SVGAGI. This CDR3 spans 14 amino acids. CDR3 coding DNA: TGTGCCAGCAGTCAACGAGACAGGGGGCGCCAGTACACCTTC. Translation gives CASSQRDRGRQYTF.

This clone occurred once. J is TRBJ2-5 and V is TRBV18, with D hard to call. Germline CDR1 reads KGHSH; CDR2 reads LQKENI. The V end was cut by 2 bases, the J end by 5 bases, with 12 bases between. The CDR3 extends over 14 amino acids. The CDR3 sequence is CASSPSGVGETQYF. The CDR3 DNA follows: TGTGCCAGCTCACCATCTGGTGTCGGGGAGACCCAGTACTTC.

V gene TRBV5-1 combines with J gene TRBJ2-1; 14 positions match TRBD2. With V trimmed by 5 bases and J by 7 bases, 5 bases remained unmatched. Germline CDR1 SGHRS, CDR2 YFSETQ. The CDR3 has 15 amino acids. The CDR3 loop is CASSFGTSGSNEQFF. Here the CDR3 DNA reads TGCGCCAGCAGTTTCGGGACTAGCGGGAGTAATGAGCAGTTCTTC.

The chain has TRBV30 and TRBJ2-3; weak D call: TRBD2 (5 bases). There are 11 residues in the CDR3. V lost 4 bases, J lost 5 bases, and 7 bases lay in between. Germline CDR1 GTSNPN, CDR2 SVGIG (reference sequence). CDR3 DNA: TGTGCCTGGACGGAGGAAGATACGCAGTATTTT. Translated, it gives CAWTEEDTQYF. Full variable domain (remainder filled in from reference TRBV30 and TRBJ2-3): SQTIHQWPATLVQPVGSPLSLECTVEGTSNPNLYWYRQAAGRGLQLLFYSVGIGQISSEVPQNLSASRPQDRQFILSSKKLLLSDSGFYLCAWTEEDTQYFGPGTRLTVL.

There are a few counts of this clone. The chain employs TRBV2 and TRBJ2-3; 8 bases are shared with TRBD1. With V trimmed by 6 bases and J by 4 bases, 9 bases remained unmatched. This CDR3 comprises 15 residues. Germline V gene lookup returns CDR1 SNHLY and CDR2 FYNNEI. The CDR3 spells CASRGQGLGADTQYF. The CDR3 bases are TGTGCCAGCAGAGGACAGGGCTTAGGGGCAGATACGCAGTATTTT.

The CDR3, as DNA: TGTGCCAGCTCACCGGGGACAGGGACTAACTATGGCTACACCTTC. Amino acids: CASSPGTGTNYGYTF. The V gene is TRBV18, the J gene TRBJ1-2, with 9 bases fitting TRBD1. Germline loops: CDR1 KGHSH, CDR2 LQKENI. The CDR3 sequence is 15 residues long. V dropped 3 bases and J dropped 0; count of bases not matched to a gene: 2. Complete variable domain (other parts from reference TRBV18 and TRBJ1-2): NAGVMQNPRHLVRRRGQEARLRCSPMKGHSHVYWYRQLPEEGLKFMVYLQKENIIDESGMPKERFSAEFPKEGPSILRIQQVVRGDSAAYFCASSPGTGTNYGYTFGSGTRLTVV.

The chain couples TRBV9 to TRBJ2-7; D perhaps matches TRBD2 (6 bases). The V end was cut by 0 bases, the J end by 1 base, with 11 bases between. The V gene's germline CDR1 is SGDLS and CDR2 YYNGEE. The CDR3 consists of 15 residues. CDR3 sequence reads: CASSVGQAGSYEQYF. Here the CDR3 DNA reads TGTGCCAGCAGCGTAGGGCAAGCGGGTTCCTACGAGCAGTACTTC. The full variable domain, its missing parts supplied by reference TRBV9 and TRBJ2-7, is DSGVTQTPKHLITATGQRVTLRCSPRSGDLSVYWYQQSLDQGLQFLIQYYNGEERAKGNILERFSAQQFPDLHSELNLSSLELGDSALYFCASSVGQAGSYEQYFGPGTRLTVT.

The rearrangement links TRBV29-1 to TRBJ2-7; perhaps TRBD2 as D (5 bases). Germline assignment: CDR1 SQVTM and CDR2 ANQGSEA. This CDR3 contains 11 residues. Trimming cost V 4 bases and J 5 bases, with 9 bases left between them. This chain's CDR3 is CSVVSGNEQYF. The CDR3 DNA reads TGCAGCGTTGTGTCGGGAAACGAGCAGTACTTC.

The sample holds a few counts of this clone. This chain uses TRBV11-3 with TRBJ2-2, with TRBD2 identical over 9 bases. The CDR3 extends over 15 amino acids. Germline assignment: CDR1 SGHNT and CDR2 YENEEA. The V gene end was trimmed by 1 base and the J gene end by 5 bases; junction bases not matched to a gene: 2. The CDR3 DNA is TGTGCCAGCAGCTTAGGGGGACTAGCTACCGGGGAGCTGTTTTTT. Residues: CASSLGGLATGELFF.

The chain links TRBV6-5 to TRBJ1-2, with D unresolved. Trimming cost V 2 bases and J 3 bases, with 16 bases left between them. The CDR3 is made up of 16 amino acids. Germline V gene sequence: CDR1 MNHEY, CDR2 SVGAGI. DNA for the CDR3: TGTGCCAGCAGTTACACACGGACGATGGGAGACTATGGCTACACCTTC. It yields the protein CASSYTRTMGDYGYTF.

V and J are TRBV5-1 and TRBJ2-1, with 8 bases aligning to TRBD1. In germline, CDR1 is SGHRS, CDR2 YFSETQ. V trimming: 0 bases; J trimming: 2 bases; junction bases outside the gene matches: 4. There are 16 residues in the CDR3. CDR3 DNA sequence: TGCGCCAGCAGCTTGGCAACAGGGGGAGCCTACAATGAGCAGTTCTTC. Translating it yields CASSLATGGAYNEQFF.

CDR3 coding DNA: TGCGCCAGCAGTGCTCGCGCAGGGGTCCCAGATACGCAGTATTTT. It specifies CASSARAGVPDTQYF. The genes are TRBV10-1 and TRBJ2-3; tentative D call: TRBD1 (6 bases). Germline V gene data show CDR1 as WNHNN and CDR2 as SYGVQD (reference sequence). CDR3 length equals 15 residues. Trimming took off 4 bases at V and 4 bases at J, with 15 bases between the two ends.

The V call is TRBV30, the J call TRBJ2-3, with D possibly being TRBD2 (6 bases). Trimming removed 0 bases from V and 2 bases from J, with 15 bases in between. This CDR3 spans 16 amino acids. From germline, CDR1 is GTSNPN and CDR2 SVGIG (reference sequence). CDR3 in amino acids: CAWSVPGARLTDTQYF. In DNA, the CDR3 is TGTGCCTGGAGTGTCCCGGGAGCCAGACTCACAGATACGCAGTATTTT. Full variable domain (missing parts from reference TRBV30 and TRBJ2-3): SQTIHQWPATLVQPVGSPLSLECTVEGTSNPNLYWYRQAAGRGLQLLFYSVGIGQISSEVPQNLSASRPQDRQFILSSKKLLLSDSGFYLCAWSVPGARLTDTQYFGPGTRLTVL.

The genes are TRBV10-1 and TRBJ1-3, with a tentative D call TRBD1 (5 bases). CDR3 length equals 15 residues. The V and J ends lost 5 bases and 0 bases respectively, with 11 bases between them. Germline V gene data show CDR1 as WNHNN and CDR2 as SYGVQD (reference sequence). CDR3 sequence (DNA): TGCGCCAGCAGTTCGGAGGGGAGCTCTGGAAACACCATATATTTT. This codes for CASSSEGSSGNTIYF.

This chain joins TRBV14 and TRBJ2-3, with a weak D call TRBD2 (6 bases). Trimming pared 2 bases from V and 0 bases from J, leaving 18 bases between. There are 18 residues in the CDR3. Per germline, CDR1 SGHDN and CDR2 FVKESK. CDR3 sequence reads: CASSQRVGTFSSTDTQYF. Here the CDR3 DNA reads TGTGCCAGCAGCCAACGCGTCGGGACTTTTTCTAGCACAGATACGCAGTATTTT.